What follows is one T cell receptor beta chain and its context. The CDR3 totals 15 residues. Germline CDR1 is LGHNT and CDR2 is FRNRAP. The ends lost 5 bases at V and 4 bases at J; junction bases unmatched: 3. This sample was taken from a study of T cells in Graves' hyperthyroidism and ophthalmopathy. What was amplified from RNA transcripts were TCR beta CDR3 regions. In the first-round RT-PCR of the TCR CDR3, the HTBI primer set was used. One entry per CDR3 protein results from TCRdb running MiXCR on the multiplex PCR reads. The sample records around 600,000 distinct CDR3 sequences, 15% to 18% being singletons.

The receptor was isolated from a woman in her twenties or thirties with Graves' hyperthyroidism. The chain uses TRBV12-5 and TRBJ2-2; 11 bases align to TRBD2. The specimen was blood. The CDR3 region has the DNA TGTGCTAGTGGTCCTAGCGGGAGGACCACCGGGGAGCTGTTTTTT. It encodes CASGPSGRTTGELFF. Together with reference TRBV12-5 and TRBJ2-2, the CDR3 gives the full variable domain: DARVTQTPRHKVTEMGQEVTMRCQPILGHNTVFWYRQTMMQGLELLAYFRNRAPLDDSGMPKDRFSAEMPDATLATLKIQPSEPRDSAVYFCASGPSGRTTGELFFGEGSRLTVL.